This TCR beta chain was sequenced during a study of shared clonotypes between healthy human individuals. CDR1 is SGHNT and CDR2 is YYREEE in the germline V gene (reference sequence). The CDR3 spans 14 residues. V dropped 4 bases and J dropped 7 bases, with 18 bases sitting between them. Only in-frame clones appear in the TCRdb table, and some are missing; sequencing was by immunoSEQ multiplex PCR. Among about 300,000 clones listed, 74% were seen once. This TCR derives from a man aged 30 to 39 in good health. This chain connects TRBV5-4 to TRBJ2-7; TRBD2 might be the D (6 bases). What was sequenced was memory CD4+ T cells sorted from blood. Stated subset: CD45RA-negative fraction. CDR3 amino acids: CASSPATSSGEQYF. The CDR3 DNA sequence: TGTGCCAGCAGCCCCGCAACTAGCTCGGGTGAGCAGTACTTC.